The following is a T cell receptor (beta chain) sequence with its context. The specificity of this receptor is unknown. Base qualities are not provided; no much larger clone lies one nucleotide away. TCRdb records Illumina HiSeq 1500 as the sequencer. The public sequencing data were trimmed at Q25 with fastp and processed into clonotypes with MiXCR by TCRdb, which kept only in-frame beta chains. Identical CDR3 protein sequences are pooled into one entry, listed with their most common genes and DNA. This sample gives approximately 100,000 distinct CDR3 sequences in total; about 22% of them show up just once. Approximately 39% of the sample is in the top ten clones. This specimen belongs to a study of T cell repertoires in cytomegalovirus infection (dated by TCRdb to between 2018 and 2021). About the full investigation: Donor HLA type was relevant to the analysis, because carriage of CMV infection together with the matching HLA type was indicated by public TCR beta signatures. General conclusions and limits of the study: Carriers of CMV infection plus the relevant HLA type were discriminated by the cumulative frequency of public TCR beta family members in the study cohort and in an independent approximately 360-donor cohort. The ex vivo response was dominated by HLA-C-restricted CMV-specific TCR beta clonotypes, which also provided the single most frequent clonotype in two of eight donors.

Taken from cysteine to phenylalanine, the CDR3 has 13 residues. The sequence is cut down to CDR3 DNA, 39 bases in frame from base 1. The junction carries 12 bases between V and J, which are trimmed by 5 bases and 4 bases respectively. CDR1 and CDR2 (SGHVS, FNYEAQ) derive from the germline V gene. The sequence was obtained from a human donor in good health (CMV status not recorded). Some clones in this sample may be carry-over from other donors' samples. Recombination connected TRBV7-6 to TRBJ2-7; confidence is insufficient to name the D gene. The sample comprised CD8+ T cells from PBMCs. The bases are TGTGCCAGCAGCCCCGCCGACCTATACGAGCAGTACTTC. This translates into CASSPADLYEQYF.